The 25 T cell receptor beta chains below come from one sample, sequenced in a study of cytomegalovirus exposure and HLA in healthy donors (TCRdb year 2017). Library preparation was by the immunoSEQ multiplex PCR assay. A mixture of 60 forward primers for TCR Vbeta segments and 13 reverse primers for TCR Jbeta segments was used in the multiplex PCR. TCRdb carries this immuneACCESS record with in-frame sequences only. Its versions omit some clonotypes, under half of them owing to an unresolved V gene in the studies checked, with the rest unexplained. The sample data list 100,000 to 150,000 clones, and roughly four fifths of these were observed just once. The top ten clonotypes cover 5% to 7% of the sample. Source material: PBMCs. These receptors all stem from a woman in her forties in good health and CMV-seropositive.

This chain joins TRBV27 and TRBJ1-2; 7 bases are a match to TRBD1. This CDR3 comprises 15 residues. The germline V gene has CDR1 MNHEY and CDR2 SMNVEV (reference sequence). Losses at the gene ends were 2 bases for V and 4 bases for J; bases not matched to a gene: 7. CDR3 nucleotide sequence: TGTGCCAGCAGTTTAAGAGGGGGCGCCACCTATGGCTACACCTTC. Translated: CASSLRGGATYGYTF.

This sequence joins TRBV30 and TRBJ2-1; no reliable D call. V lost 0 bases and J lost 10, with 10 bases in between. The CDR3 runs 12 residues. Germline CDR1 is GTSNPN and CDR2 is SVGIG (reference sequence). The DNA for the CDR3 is TGTGCCTGGAGTGTATCCGGTCCAGAGCAGTTCTTC. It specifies CAWSVSGPEQFF. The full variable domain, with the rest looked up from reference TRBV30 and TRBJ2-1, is SQTIHQWPATLVQPVGSPLSLECTVEGTSNPNLYWYRQAAGRGLQLLFYSVGIGQISSEVPQNLSASRPQDRQFILSSKKLLLSDSGFYLCAWSVSGPEQFFGPGTRLTVL.

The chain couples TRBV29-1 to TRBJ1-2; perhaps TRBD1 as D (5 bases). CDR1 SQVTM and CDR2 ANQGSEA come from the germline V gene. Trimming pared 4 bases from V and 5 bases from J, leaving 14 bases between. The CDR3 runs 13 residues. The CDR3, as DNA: TGCAGCGTTGCTCAGAACAAGGGGTATGGCTACACCTTC. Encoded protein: CSVAQNKGYGYTF.

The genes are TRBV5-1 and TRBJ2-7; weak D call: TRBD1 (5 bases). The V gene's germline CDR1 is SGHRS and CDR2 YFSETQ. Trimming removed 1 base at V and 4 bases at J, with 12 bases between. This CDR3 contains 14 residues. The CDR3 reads CASSLRGLGYEQYF. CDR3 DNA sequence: TGCGCCAGCAGCTTGAGGGGCCTAGGGTACGAGCAGTACTTC.

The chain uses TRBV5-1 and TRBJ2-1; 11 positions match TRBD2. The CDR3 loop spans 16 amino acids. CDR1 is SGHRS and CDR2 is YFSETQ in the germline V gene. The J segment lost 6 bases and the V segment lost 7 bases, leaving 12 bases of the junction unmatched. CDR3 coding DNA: TGCGCCAGCGGGACGGGGGCTAGCGGGGGGCGCAATGAGCAGTTCTTC. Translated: CASGTGASGGRNEQFF. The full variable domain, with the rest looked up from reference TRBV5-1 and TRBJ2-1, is KAGVTQTPRYLIKTRGQQVTLSCSPISGHRSVSWYQQTPGQGLQFLFEYFSETQRNKGNFPGRFSGRQFSNSRSEMNVSTLELGDSALYLCASGTGASGGRNEQFFGPGTRLTVL.

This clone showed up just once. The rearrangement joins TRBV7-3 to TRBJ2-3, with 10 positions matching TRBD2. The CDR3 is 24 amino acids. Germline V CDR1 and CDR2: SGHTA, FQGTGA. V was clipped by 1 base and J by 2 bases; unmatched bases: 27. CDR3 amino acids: CASSLNDRFQLSQREGPVTDTQYF. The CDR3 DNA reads TGTGCCAGCAGCTTAAACGACAGATTTCAACTATCACAGCGGGAGGGTCCCGTCACAGATACGCAGTATTTT.

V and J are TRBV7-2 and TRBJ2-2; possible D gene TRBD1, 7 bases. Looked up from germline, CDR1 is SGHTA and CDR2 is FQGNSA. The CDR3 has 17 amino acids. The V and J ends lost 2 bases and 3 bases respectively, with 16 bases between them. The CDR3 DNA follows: TGTGCCAGCAGCTTACCTCAGGGGGGAGTAGACACCGGGGAGCTGTTTTTT. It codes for CASSLPQGGVDTGELFF. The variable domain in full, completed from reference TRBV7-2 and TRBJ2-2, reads GAGVSQSPSNKVTEKGKDVELRCDPISGHTALYWYRQSLGQGLEFLIYFQGNSAPDKSGLPSDRFSAERTGGSVSTLTIQRTQQEDSAVYLCASSLPQGGVDTGELFFGEGSRLTVL.

CDR3 protein: CASSDATRTGLFF. CDR3 sequence (DNA): TGTGCCAGCAGTGACGCTACCCGCACCGGGCTGTTTTTT. This chain uses TRBV6-4 with TRBJ1-4; D is unclear. V was cut by 2 bases and J by 14 bases, with 15 bases left in between. Per germline, CDR1 MRHNA and CDR2 SNTAGT. The CDR3 loop spans 13 amino acids.

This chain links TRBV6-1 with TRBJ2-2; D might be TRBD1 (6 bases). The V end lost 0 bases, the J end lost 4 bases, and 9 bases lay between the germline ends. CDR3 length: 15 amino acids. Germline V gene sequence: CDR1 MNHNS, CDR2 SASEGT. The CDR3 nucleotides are TGTGCCAGCAGTGAAGCCAGGGGTCCCACCGGGGAGCTGTTTTTT. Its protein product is CASSEARGPTGELFF.

CDR3 in DNA: TGTGCCTGGACGAGGGAAGGGACTGAAGCTTTCTTT. It yields the protein CAWTREGTEAFF. The chain is built from TRBV30 and TRBJ1-1; D remains ambiguous. The CDR3 length is 12 residues. The V end lost 4 bases, the J end lost 5 bases, and 11 bases lay between the germline ends. CDR1 and CDR2 (germline): GTSNPN, SVGIG (reference sequence).

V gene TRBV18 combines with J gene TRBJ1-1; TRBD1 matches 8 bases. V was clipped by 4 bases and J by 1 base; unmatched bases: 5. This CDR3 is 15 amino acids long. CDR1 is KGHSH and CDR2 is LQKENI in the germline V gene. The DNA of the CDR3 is TGTGCCAGCTCACGGGACAGGAGCAGGAACACTGAAGCTTTCTTT. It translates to CASSRDRSRNTEAFF.

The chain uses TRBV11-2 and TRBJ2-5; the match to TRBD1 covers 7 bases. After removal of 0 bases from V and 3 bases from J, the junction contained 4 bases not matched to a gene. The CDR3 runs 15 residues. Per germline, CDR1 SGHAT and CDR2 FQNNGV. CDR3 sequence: CASSLEGDSKETQYF. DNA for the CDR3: TGTGCCAGCAGCTTAGAGGGGGACAGCAAAGAGACCCAGTACTTC.

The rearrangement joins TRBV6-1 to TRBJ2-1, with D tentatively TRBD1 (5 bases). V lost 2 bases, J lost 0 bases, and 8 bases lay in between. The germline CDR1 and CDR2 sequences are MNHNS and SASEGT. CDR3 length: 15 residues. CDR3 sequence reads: CASSEWGGSYNEQFF. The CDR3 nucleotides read TGTGCCAGCAGTGAATGGGGCGGCTCCTACAATGAGCAGTTCTTC.

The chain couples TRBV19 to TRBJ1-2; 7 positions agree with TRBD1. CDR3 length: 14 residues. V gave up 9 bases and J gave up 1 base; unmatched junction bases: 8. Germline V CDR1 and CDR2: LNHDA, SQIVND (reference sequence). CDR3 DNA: TGTGCCAGCCGTCAGGGACAGTTTAACTATGGCTACACCTTC. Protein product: CASRQGQFNYGYTF.

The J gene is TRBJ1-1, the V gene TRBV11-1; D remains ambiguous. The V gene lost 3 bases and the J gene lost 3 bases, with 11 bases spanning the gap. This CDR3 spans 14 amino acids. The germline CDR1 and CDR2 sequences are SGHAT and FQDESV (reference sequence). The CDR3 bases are TGTGCCAGCAGCTTGTCCGGGAGTTACACTGAAGCTTTCTTT. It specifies CASSLSGSYTEAFF.

The CDR3 bases are TGTGCCAGCAGAATGCCTACGGGACAGGGAAGCACCGGGGAGCTGTTTTTT. This gives the protein CASRMPTGQGSTGELFF. The V gene is TRBV27, the J gene TRBJ2-2; 9 positions agree with TRBD1. Germline V gene data show CDR1 as MNHEY and CDR2 as SMNVEV (reference sequence). J lost 4 bases, V lost 6 bases, and 12 bases had no gene match. The CDR3 loop spans 17 amino acids.

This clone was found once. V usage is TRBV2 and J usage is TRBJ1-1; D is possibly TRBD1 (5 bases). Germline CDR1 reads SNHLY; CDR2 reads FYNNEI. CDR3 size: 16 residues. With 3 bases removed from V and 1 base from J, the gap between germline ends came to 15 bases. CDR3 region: CASSEGGSHPNTEAFF. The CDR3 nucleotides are TGTGCCAGCAGTGAGGGGGGTTCCCACCCGAACACTGAAGCTTTCTTT.

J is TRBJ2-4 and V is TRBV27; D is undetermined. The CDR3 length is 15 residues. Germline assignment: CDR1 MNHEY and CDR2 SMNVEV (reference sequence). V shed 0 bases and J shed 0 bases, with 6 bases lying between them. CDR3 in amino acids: CASSLSVEAKNIQYF. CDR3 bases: TGTGCCAGCAGTTTATCGGTAGAAGCCAAAAACATTCAGTACTTC.

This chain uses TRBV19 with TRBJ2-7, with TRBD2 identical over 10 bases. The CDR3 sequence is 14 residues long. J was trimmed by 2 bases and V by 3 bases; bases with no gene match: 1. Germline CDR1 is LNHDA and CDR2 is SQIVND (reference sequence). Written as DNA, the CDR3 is TGTGCCAGTAGTATCGGACTAGCGGCCTACGAGCAGTACTTC. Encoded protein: CASSIGLAAYEQYF.

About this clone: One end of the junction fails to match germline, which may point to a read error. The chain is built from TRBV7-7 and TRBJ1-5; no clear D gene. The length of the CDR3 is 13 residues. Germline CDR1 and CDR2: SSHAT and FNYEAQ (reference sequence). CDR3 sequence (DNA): TGTGCTAGCAGCTCAACAGCGGGTCAGCCCCAGCATTTT. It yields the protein CASSSTAGQPQHF.

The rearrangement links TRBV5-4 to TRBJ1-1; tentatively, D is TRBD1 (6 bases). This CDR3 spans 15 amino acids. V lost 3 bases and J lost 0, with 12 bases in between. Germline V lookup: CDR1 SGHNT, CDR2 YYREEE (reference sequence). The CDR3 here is CASSSGGGLNTEAFF. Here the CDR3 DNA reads TGTGCCAGCAGCTCGGGAGGGGGGTTGAACACTGAAGCTTTCTTT.

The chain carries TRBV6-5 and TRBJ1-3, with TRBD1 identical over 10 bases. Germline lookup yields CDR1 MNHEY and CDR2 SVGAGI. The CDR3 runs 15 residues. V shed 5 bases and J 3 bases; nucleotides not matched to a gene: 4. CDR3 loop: CASSTGTGVGNTIYF. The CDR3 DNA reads TGTGCCAGCAGTACCGGGACAGGGGTTGGAAACACCATATATTTT.

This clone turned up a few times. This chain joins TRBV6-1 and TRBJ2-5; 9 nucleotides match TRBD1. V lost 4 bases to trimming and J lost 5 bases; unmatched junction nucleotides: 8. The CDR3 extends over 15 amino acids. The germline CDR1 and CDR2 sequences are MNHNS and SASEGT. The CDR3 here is CASSVDRGPWETQYF. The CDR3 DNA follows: TGTGCCAGCAGTGTGGACAGGGGACCGTGGGAGACCCAGTACTTC.

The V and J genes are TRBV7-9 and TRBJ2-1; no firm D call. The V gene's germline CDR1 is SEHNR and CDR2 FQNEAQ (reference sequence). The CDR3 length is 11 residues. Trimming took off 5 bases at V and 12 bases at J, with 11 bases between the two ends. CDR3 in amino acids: CASSPNSGQFF. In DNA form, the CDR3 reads TGTGCCAGCAGCCCCAACTCTGGGCAGTTCTTC.

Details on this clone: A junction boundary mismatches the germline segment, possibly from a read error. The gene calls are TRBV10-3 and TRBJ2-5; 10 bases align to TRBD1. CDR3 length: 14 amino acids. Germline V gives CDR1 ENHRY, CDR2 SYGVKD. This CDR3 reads CAISATGGSEAQYF. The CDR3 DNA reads TGTGCCATCAGTGCGACAGGGGGCTCAGAGGCCCAGTACTTC.